This is a list of T cell receptor beta chains from one sample in a study of T cell responses to AZD1222 COVID-19 vaccine. Repertoires were generated with immunoSEQ multiplex PCR, while TCRdb's copy carries only in-frame clones and drops some. The sample records over 130,000 clones, 90% to 95% being singletons. Here the sequenced sample was peripheral blood, taken on day 0 of AZD1222 vaccination. The receptor set was obtained from an adult in good health. Each CDR3 is given with its conserved first and last residue. Fields, in order: clone size, D gene, V gene, J gene, CDR3 DNA, CDR3 protein. D genes are given only for firm matches. Size is omitted from some rows. Given values are once, few, many or a class for expanded clones.

NA	NA	TRBV7-9	TRBJ1-6	TGTGCCAGCAGCCCTCAGGGAAGCTCCTATAATTCACCCCTCCACTTT	CASSPQGSSYNSPLHF
NA	NA	TRBV19	TRBJ1-1	TGTGCCAGTAGTTGGACAGCTATGAACACTGAAGCTTTCTTT	CASSWTAMNTEAFF
NA	TRBD2	TRBV28	TRBJ2-1	TGTGCCAGCGAGCCAAGACTAGCGGGGGCCAACAATGAGCAGTTCTTC	CASEPRLAGANNEQFF
NA	TRBD1	TRBV19	TRBJ1-5	TGTGCCAGTAGACAGGGACAGTACAATCAGCCCCAGCATTTT	CASRQGQYNQPQHF
NA	NA	TRBV5-4	TRBJ2-1	TGTGCCAGCAGCTTGAAGGCGGACCGGAGCAATGAGCAGTTCTTC	CASSLKADRSNEQFF
NA	TRBD2	TRBV7-9	TRBJ2-1	TGTGCCAGCAGCTTAGCCGGGACTAGCGATGAGCAGTTCTTC	CASSLAGTSDEQFF
NA	TRBD2	TRBV19	TRBJ2-1	TGTGCCAGTAGTATTTGGGAGCTAGCGGTATACAATGAGCAGTTCTTC	CASSIWELAVYNEQFF
NA	TRBD2	TRBV7-3	TRBJ2-3	TGTGCCAGCAGCCCCGTAGCGGGAGCTTCGACAGATACGCAGTATTTT	CASSPVAGASTDTQYF
NA	NA	TRBV15	TRBJ2-3	TGTGCCACCAGCAGGGTTAGATGGGATACGCAGTATTTT	CATSRVRWDTQYF
NA	NA	TRBV5-1	TRBJ2-1	TGCGCCAGCAGCTGGGAGGTCAATGAGCAGTTCTTC	CASSWEVNEQFF
once	NA	TRBV6-5	TRBJ2-5	TGTGCCAGCAGTTACGGGGCAGGCACGAAAGAGACCCAGTACTTC	CASSYGAGTKETQYF
NA	TRBD1	TRBV19	TRBJ1-4	TGTGCCAGTAGTATCGGGACAGGGAGATTAGAAAAACTGTTTTTT	CASSIGTGRLEKLFF
once	NA	TRBV19	TRBJ2-2	TGTGCCAGTAGTACCGGGACCCGGGGGACCGGGGAGCTGTTTTTT	CASSTGTRGTGELFF
once	NA	TRBV28	TRBJ1-4	TGTGCCAGCAGTCTCTTCGGTTCAACTAATGAAAAACTGTTTTTT	CASSLFGSTNEKLFF
NA	TRBD1	TRBV14	TRBJ2-5	TGTGCCAGCAGCCAAACCAGGGGGCGCGGGGAGACCCAGTACTTC	CASSQTRGRGETQYF
NA	TRBD1	TRBV5-5	TRBJ1-3	TGTGCCAGCAGCTTGGCCAGACAGGGGGCTTCTGGAAACACCATATATTTT	CASSLARQGASGNTIYF
NA	TRBD1	TRBV2	TRBJ1-4	TGTGCCAGCAGGGGAGCCGGGACAGCTAATGAAAAACTGTTTTTT	CASRGAGTANEKLFF
NA	NA	TRBV10-3	TRBJ1-1	TGTGCCATCAGTGACGGACAGAGGACTTTCTTT	CAISDGQRTFF
NA	TRBD1	TRBV3-1/TRBV3-2	TRBJ1-5	TGTGCCAGCAGCCAAGGGACAGGGGGCAGGGAGCCCCAGCATTTT	CASSQGTGGREPQHF
NA	NA	TRBV12-5	TRBJ1-1	TGTGCTAGTGGTTTGGGTATGGGCTTCACTGAAGCTTTCTTT	CASGLGMGFTEAFF
NA	NA	TRBV10-3	TRBJ1-3	TGTGCCATCAGAGACAGCTACTCTGGAAACACCATATATTTT	CAIRDSYSGNTIYF
NA	NA	TRBV7-6	TRBJ1-4	TGTGCCAGCAGCCTCGGGGCAACTAATGAAAAACTGTTTTTT	CASSLGATNEKLFF
once	TRBD1	TRBV25-1	TRBJ2-3	TGTGCCAGCAGCAGACAGGGGGGCACAGATACGCAGTATTTT	CASSRQGGTDTQYF
once	NA	TRBV11-2	TRBJ2-2	TGTGCCAGCAGCCCCCCCTGGGGGCAAAACACCGGGGAGCTGTTTTTT	CASSPPWGQNTGELFF
NA	NA	TRBV4-1	TRBJ1-5	TGCGCCAGCAGGATCCGGGACGGTCTCCTTGGAGGAGATCAGCCCCAGCATTTT	CASRIRDGLLGGDQPQHF
NA	TRBD1	TRBV29-1	TRBJ1-1	TGCAGCGCTAAACAGGGGGTTAGGAACACTGAAGCTTTCTTT	CSAKQGVRNTEAFF
NA	NA	TRBV5-6	TRBJ1-1	TGTGCCAGCAGCCGGGGATATCCCACTGAAGCTTTCTTT	CASSRGYPTEAFF
once	NA	TRBV6-2/TRBV6-3	TRBJ2-3	TGTGCCAGCAGTACCGCGGACCGAGCCCTCACAGATACGCAGTATTTT	CASSTADRALTDTQYF
NA	TRBD1	TRBV18	TRBJ1-1	TGTGCCAGCTCTTCAAGGGACAGCCCTGAAGCTTTCTTT	CASSSRDSPEAFF
once	NA	TRBV30	TRBJ1-5	TGTGCCTGGAGGACGATCCGGGACAATAGCAATCAGCCCCAGCATTTT	CAWRTIRDNSNQPQHF
NA	NA	TRBV6-4	TRBJ1-5	TGTGCCAGCAGCGCAACAGGGAATCAGCCCCAGCATTTT	CASSATGNQPQHF
NA	NA	TRBV5-6	TRBJ2-1	TGTGCCAGCAGCCGCGGGTCAACCTTTTACAATGAGCAGTTCTTC	CASSRGSTFYNEQFF
NA	NA	TRBV6-5	TRBJ1-2	TGTGCCAGCAGCCGGCAACGGGCCTGGTATGGCTACACCTTC	CASSRQRAWYGYTF
NA	NA	TRBV3-1/TRBV3-2	TRBJ2-3	TGTGCCAGCAGCCAAGTTGGGGGGACAGATACGCAGTATTTT	CASSQVGGTDTQYF
once	NA	TRBV6-4	TRBJ2-3	TGTGCCAGCAGCGGGGAGGCAGGGAGAGATACGCAGTATTTT	CASSGEAGRDTQYF
once	NA	TRBV2	TRBJ1-5	TGTGCCAGCAGTGTCCCGGGGGGCGATCAGCCCCAGCATTTT	CASSVPGGDQPQHF
NA	NA	TRBV10-3	TRBJ1-2	TGTGCCATCAGTGAGGATCTGGGGCAGGGCTATGGCTACACCTTC	CAISEDLGQGYGYTF
NA	TRBD1	TRBV2	TRBJ1-1	TGTGCCAGCAGTGAAGGGACAGGTATTCACATGAACACTGAAGCTTTCTTT	CASSEGTGIHMNTEAFF